This T cell receptor (beta chain) was sequenced in a study of cytomegalovirus exposure and HLA in healthy donors (dated by TCRdb to 2017 to 2019). Context from the whole study: An earlier analysis of some 600 of the donors reported about 280 Gb of sequence data and approximately 120 million unique TCR beta sequences obtained from about 170 million T cells. Among approximately 370 genotyped donors of the cohort, an average of around 240,000 unique TCR beta nucleotide sequences was sequenced per donor, of which about 19% were non-productive. An earlier analysis of roughly 600 of the donors used high-throughput TCR beta sequencing to judge whether each TCR beta V gene segment behaved as functional or pseudogenic. About five DR-DQ haplotypes were treated as single units for association and clustering because of strong linkage in the cohort. A later genetic analysis used genome-wide SNP genotypes for about 60% of the 666 donors, treating that subset as a discovery cohort. Every discovery cohort repertoire had been produced on one sequencing platform. A separate validation cohort of over a hundred different subjects was used in addition to the 666-subject first cohort. The study used immunosequencing to profile the T cell repertoires of under 700 subjects and linked those repertoires to cytomegalovirus serostatus. Of the 350 to 450 genotyped donors, approximately 81% were placed in the genetic ancestry cluster associated with self-reported Caucasian donors. In the later analysis, no new phenotypic data were used to find candidate immune exposures; instead, reliance was placed on TCR beta sequences and their occurrence across donors. Typing coverage differed by locus: A, B, C, DRB1 and DQB1 were typed in about 629-630 donors, DQA1 in about 560, DPA1 in 600 to 610, and DPB1 in 450 to 490. High-throughput TCR immunosequencing, statistical association of individual TCRs with disease status, and machine learning were combined to predict cytomegalovirus infection status. HLA typing included class I and class II loci at four-digit resolution. Donor age, sex, ethnicity and CMV serostatus were collected together with the repertoire data. To study patterns of TCR occurrence, a later analysis re-analyzed previously published TCR beta repertoires from several hundred donors and added high-resolution HLA genotyping. The aim of the study was to test whether cataloging public T cell receptors could identify signatures of past pathogen exposure. About 310 gigabases of sequencing data and approximately 85 million unique TCR sequences were included in an early release covering under 650 HLA-typed donors.

The count of this clone is one. Its binding antigen is unknown. Base qualities are not at hand, and no much larger clone is one base apart. Germline trimming: 8 bases from V, 6 bases from J; junction bases outside gene matches: 8. Its CDR3 holds 15 amino acids, cysteine through phenylalanine. Of all the DNA, just the CDR3 is kept, 45 bases in frame from base 1. Based on the germline V gene, the CDR1 and CDR2 sequences are ENHRY and SYGVKD. Study-wide conclusions, independent of this receptor: In a later analysis, HLA-associated TCR beta chains showed more clonal expansion and lower generation probabilities than non-associated chains that were equally common. In a later analysis, TCR association rates were found to vary across HLA loci, with the most associated TCRs seen for DRB1 alleles and the fewest for HLA-C alleles. Broadly in line with IMGT annotations, most TCR beta V segments showed up in productive rearrangements about 87% or about 30% of the time in an earlier analysis of approximately 640 of the donors. When HLA alleles, especially DR and DQ, strongly co-occurred, TCR associations were difficult to assign to individual alleles. Compared with the approximately 720-donor mean, donors in an Asian-associated ancestry cluster had fewer N-insertions in productive TCRs, according to a later genetic analysis. Because HLA typing was missing for some donors at each locus, association tests included only the typed subset. Several of the top co-occurrence clusters appeared to be linked to parvovirus B19, influenza, CMV and Epstein-Barr virus, according to a later analysis. An association between a missense DCLRE1C variant and V-gene and J-gene trimming of TCR beta chains was found in a later genetic analysis and replicated in an independent cohort. The classifier was reported to diagnose cytomegalovirus status with high specificity and sensitivity in both the original cohort and the validation cohort. The presence/absence analyses assumed that sequencing depth was roughly uniform across donors, and that assumption may not be true. CMV serostatus was the only immune exposure information available for the cohort. The 87-base-pair reads could not distinguish some IMGT-functional V segments, including TRBV6-2 and TRBV6-3, so those segments were excluded. A further reported finding was that TCR beta sequences accurately predicted the HLA-A and HLA-B alleles for most subjects in the first cohort. The study listed 150 to 200 TCR beta chains as associated with cytomegalovirus. Most TCR sequences were observed very rarely across donors, whereas some public TCRs were present in many individuals. A later analysis found that most CMV-associated TCR beta chains appeared HLA-restricted, with HLA associations seemingly driven largely by CMV exposure. Because counts were too low, fewer than 20 rarely observed V segments, including chromosome 9 orphons, were excluded from the earlier analysis of fewer than 650 of the donors. A few of the identified cytomegalovirus-associated TCR beta chains were confirmed in vitro to be specific for cytomegalovirus antigens. The authors suggested that the approach could potentially be generalized to other disease states and immunological phenotypes. In this cohort, only TCR beta chains were sequenced, and detectable features were limited by the absence of alpha or paired-chain data. A group of highly shared sequence variants was considered likely to be a technical artifact of the sequencing pipeline. At a false discovery rate of 0.05, a later analysis linked 16,951 TCR beta sequences to specific HLA alleles. Correlated functional status among segregating V segments might be attributable to linkage disequilibrium, but an unknown experimental factor could not be ruled out.

The cohort was made up of 650 to 700 healthy bone marrow donors. At the time of sampling, every cohort member was nominally healthy, though immune exposures that went unrecorded were likely present. The donor was CMV seropositive and was included in the group of some 290 seropositive cohort members. Every donor gave a peripheral blood sample, and the peripheral blood mononuclear cells from that sample were used for TCR beta sequencing. Genomic DNA was extracted from the blood cell samples with the Qiagen DNeasy Blood Extraction Kit. Library construction relied on the immunoSEQ multiplex PCR assay. A mixture of 60 forward primers for TCR Vbeta segments and 13 reverse primers for TCR Jbeta segments was used in the multiplex PCR. The CDR3 region of rearranged TCR beta genes was amplified from genomic DNA with a multiplex PCR assay. The amplified TCR beta libraries were sequenced on the Illumina HiSeq System as 87-base-pair reads. The source study handled its data this way. Across the 666 repertoires, a later analysis counted about 81 million unique TCR beta chains, 8.5 million to 12 million of which were shared by at least two donors. Raw reads were error-corrected and collapsed into unique sequences by a nearest-neighbor algorithm in which closely related sequences were merged to remove PCR and sequencing errors. To assign V, D and J gene segments, CDR3 sequences were aligned to IMGT reference sequences. For a sequence to be retained, a match of at least six nucleotides was required to both a V gene segment and a J gene segment. Rearrangements were classified as productive when the CDR3 lacked stop codons and remained in frame with V and J, and all other rearrangements were classified as non-productive. Following IMGT convention, CDR3 was defined as the stretch from the second conserved V-encoded cysteine to the conserved J-encoded phenylalanine. In an earlier analysis of roughly 610 of the donors, sequences lacking an unambiguous match to a single V gene segment were excluded. An earlier analysis of about 600 of the donors called V segments functional above 56.7% productive rearrangements and segregating when the between-donor standard deviation exceeded 5%. A statistical classification framework was built for diagnosing cytomegalovirus status from the catalog of TCR beta chain sequences. A later analysis assigned V and J genes by comparing TCR nucleotide sequences with IMGT/GENE-DB human TR gene sequences. A later analysis assigned CDR3 sequences and most-parsimonious VDJ recombination scenarios with the TCRdist pipeline. In a later analysis, every TCR beta chain was defined by the combination of its CDR3 amino acid sequence and its V-gene family, and reads without a unique V-gene family were dropped. In a later analysis, 550 to 650 highly shared, low-generation-probability nucleotide sequences were removed to address suspected cross-contamination and a sequencing artifact. A later analysis calculated a clonal expansion index for each public chain from normalized within-repertoire ranks of inferred template counts. A later analysis computed generation probabilities with a VDJ recombination model fitted to out-of-frame rearrangements, and checked the results against IGoR. A later analysis scored TCR-TCR, TCR-HLA and TCR-CMV co-occurrence with hypergeometric tests, applying a repertoire-size bias correction to TCR pairs. In a later analysis, false discovery rates were estimated by permuting HLA or CMV assignments 20 times. In a later analysis, co-occurring TCRs were grouped using DBSCAN, with TCRdist sequence similarity added in when clustering inside HLA-allele-positive subsets. For co-occurrence clustering, repertoires with fewer than 30,000 or more than 120,000 public chains were excluded, along with four to six repertoires with anomalous nucleotide sharing. TCRdb carries this immuneACCESS record with in-frame sequences only. Its versions omit some clonotypes, under half of them owing to an unresolved V gene in the studies checked, with the rest unexplained. The DNA was the basis for D and trimming; V, J and clone size are from that table. Across this sample there are over 80,000 clones, with 65% to 80% seen only once. 16% of the sample is taken by the ten largest.

This receptor was taken from a man aged 55 to 70 in good health and CMV-seropositive. The sequenced material came from PBMCs. This receptor chain uses TRBV10-3 and TRBJ2-1, and TRBD2 matches 12 of the central bases. CDR3 reads: CAIRTTSGGPNEQFF. The DNA sequence is given as TGTGCCATCCGAACGACTAGCGGGGGTCCCAATGAGCAGTTCTTC.